Listed below are T cell receptor beta chains from one sample, sequenced in a study of T cell repertoires in aging, cancer and after chemotherapy. TCRdb re-called the multiplex PCR reads through MiXCR, storing one row per CDR3 protein. The table has some 10,000 distinct CDR3 sequences, 32% seen once. Sequencing was carried out using blood. The receptor set was obtained from a human donor in good health. Both conserved end residues are part of each CDR3. A D gene is named only where the DNA matches it firmly. Not all rows give a size; the values are once, few, many and, for expanded clones, a class.

V gene	J gene	D gene	clone size	CDR3 DNA	CDR3 protein
TRBV12-3/TRBV12-4	TRBJ1-1	.	.	TGTGCCAGCAATTCTTTAGGTATCACTGAAGCTTTCTTT	CASNSLGITEAFF
TRBV5-4	TRBJ1-1	TRBD1	once	TGTGCCAGAAGCTTGTTCGCGGACAGGGGGCCGAACACTGAAGCTTTCTTT	CARSLFADRGPNTEAFF
TRBV4-3	TRBJ1-2	.	once	TGCGCCAGCAGCCAAGTTCTAGGGGGACGGGGCTACACCTTC	CASSQVLGGRGYTF
TRBV12-3/TRBV12-4	TRBJ2-1	TRBD2	.	TGTGCCAGCAGACGAGCGGGGGGGCTATATGAGCAGTTCTTC	CASRRAGGLYEQFF
TRBV10-3	TRBJ1-1	.	.	TGTGCCATCAGCCCGGGTCTAGGCGCTGAAGCTTTCTTT	CAISPGLGAEAFF
TRBV27	TRBJ2-1	TRBD2	few	TGTGCCAGCAGTTTTGTTAGCGCTGGAGCGGGGGGACAACAAAATGAGCAGTTCTTC	CASSFVSAGAGGQQNEQFF
TRBV6-6	TRBJ1-6	TRBD1	once	TGTGCCAGCAGTTACTCGGGACAGGGGGCGGGGAATTCACCCCTCCACTTT	CASSYSGQGAGNSPLHF
TRBV18	TRBJ1-5	.	.	TGTGCCAGCTCACCCCCCGGCGATAGCAATCAGCCCCAGCATTTT	CASSPPGDSNQPQHF
TRBV6-2/TRBV6-3	TRBJ1-1	TRBD1	.	TGTGCCAGCAGTATGACAGGGAGCACTGAAGCTTTCTTT	CASSMTGSTEAFF
TRBV5-4	TRBJ2-7	.	few	TGTGCCAGCAGCTCCAGTGGAGGCTCCTACGAGCAGTACTTC	CASSSSGGSYEQYF
TRBV6-1	TRBJ1-5	.	.	TGTGCCAGCAGTGCAACAGGCAACAATCAGCCCCAGCATTTT	CASSATGNNQPQHF
TRBV7-2	TRBJ2-3	TRBD2	.	TGCGCCAGCAGCGAGCGGCTAGCGGGGGGGACTAGCACAGATACGCAGTATTTT	CASSERLAGGTSTDTQYF
TRBV6-5	TRBJ2-1	.	medium-sized	TGTGCCAGCAGTTACCTCCTGGGGGATTGGGATGAGCAGTTCTTC	CASSYLLGDWDEQFF
TRBV12-3/TRBV12-4	TRBJ2-3	TRBD1	.	TGTGCCAGCAGTTCTATGGGACAGAATACGCAGTATTTT	CASSSMGQNTQYF
TRBV29-1	TRBJ2-1	.	medium-sized	TGCAGCGTTGGGATAGCGGACTCCTACAATGAGCAGTTCTTC	CSVGIADSYNEQFF
TRBV10-3	TRBJ2-7	TRBD1	.	TGTGCCAGCTTGGGACAGGCCGGGGCTTACGAGCAGTACTTC	CASLGQAGAYEQYF
TRBV4-3	TRBJ1-4	TRBD1	once	TGCGCCAGCAGCCAAGAACAGGGGTACTTATCGAATGAAAAACTGTTTTTT	CASSQEQGYLSNEKLFF
TRBV18	TRBJ2-5	.	.	TGTGCCAGCTCACCGGGACGGGAGACCCAGTACTTC	CASSPGRETQYF
TRBV27	TRBJ2-3	TRBD2	.	TGTGCCAGCAACATAAGAACTAGCGGGAACACAGATACGCAGTATTTT	CASNIRTSGNTDTQYF
TRBV6-2/TRBV6-3	TRBJ1-2	TRBD1	.	TGTGCCAGCAGTAGCGGACAGGGTATGAGCTACACCTTC	CASSSGQGMSYTF
TRBV15	TRBJ2-1	.	medium-sized	TGTGCCACCAGCAGAGCCGGCAGCTCCTACAATGAGCAGTTCTTC	CATSRAGSSYNEQFF
TRBV6-5	TRBJ2-7	.	.	TGTGCCAGCAGTTCGGGCCCATCAAAAAGATCCTACGAGCAGTACTTC	CASSSGPSKRSYEQYF
TRBV6-6	TRBJ1-2	TRBD1	.	TGTGCCAGCAGCCGGACAGGGGATGGCTACACCTTC	CASSRTGDGYTF
TRBV6-5	TRBJ2-7	.	few	TGTGCCAGCAGCCCTCAGGGGGGTTCCTACGAGCAGTACTTC	CASSPQGGSYEQYF
TRBV30	TRBJ2-6	TRBD1	medium-sized	TGTGCCTGGGGTTCCGGGACAGGGGCCTCTGGGGCCAACGTCCTGACTTTC	CAWGSGTGASGANVLTF
TRBV29-1	TRBJ2-2	TRBD1	.	TGCAGCGTTTCATCGGGACAGGGATCGGACACCGGGGAGCTGTTTTTT	CSVSSGQGSDTGELFF
TRBV6-5	TRBJ1-1	TRBD1	.	TGTGCCAGCAGCCCAAATCCCGCGGGACAGGGGGCTTTCTTT	CASSPNPAGQGAFF